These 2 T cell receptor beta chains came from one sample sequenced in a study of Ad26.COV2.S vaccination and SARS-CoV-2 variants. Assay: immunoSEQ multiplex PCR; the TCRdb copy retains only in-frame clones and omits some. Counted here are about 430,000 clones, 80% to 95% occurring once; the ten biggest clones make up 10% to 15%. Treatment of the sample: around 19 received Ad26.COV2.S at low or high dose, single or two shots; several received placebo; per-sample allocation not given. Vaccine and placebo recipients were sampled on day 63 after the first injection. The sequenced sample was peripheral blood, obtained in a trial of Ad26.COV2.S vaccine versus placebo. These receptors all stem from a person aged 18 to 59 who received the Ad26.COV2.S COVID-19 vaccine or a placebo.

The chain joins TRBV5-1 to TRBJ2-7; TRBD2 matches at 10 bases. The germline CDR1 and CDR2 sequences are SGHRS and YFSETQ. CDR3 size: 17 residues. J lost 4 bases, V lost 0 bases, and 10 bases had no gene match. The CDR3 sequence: CASSLELLAGEAYEQYF. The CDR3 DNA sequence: TGCGCCAGCAGCTTGGAACTTCTAGCGGGAGAGGCGTACGAGCAGTACTTC.

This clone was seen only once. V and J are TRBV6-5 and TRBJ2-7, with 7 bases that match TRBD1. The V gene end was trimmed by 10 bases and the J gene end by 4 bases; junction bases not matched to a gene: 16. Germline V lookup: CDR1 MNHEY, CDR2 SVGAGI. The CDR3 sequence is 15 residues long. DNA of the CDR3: TGTGCCATCACCATGACGCCGGGACAGATTTACGAGCAGTACTTC. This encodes CAITMTPGQIYEQYF.